This TCR beta chain was identified during a study of spatial heterogeneity in lung cancer (dated by TCRdb to about 2019). Background for the entire study: Beta-chain transcripts were consistently detected in greater numbers than alpha-chain transcripts, which likely reflected higher beta-chain transcript abundance. A strong correlation was found between TCR transcript counts in tumor regions and a T cell transcriptional module score from matched bulk RNA-seq. In the raw uncorrected reads, each unique combination of TCR and UMI appeared more than ten times on average. TCR alpha and beta repertoires were quantitatively compared across multiple tumor regions, matched nontumor lung and blood in non-small cell lung cancer. Nonsynonymous mutation counts, determined by whole-exome sequencing of tumor tissue, were related to features of the TCR repertoire. Both alpha and beta chains were TCR-sequenced in approximately 200 tumor regions, 64 matched nontumor lung samples and more than 50 PBMC samples obtained at surgery. Here is what the overall study found, with its caveats: Confirming at a functional level the hypothesis that regional TCRs recognize regional mutations was considered to require additional single-cell paired TCR alpha and beta sequencing. The tumor nonsynonymous mutation count correlated with the number of expanded alpha and beta TCRs within the tumor. TCR-seq coverage of tumor T cells was estimated to be only approximately 7% for alpha chains and more than 11% for beta chains. Counts of ubiquitous and regional expanded TCRs correlated with counts of ubiquitous and regional nonsynonymous mutations, respectively.

This specimen's time point label, interpreted: sample taken at primary tumor resection. The donors were about 71 patients from the lung TRACERx cohort who had early-stage, untreated non-small cell lung cancer. TCR sequencing used whole RNA extracted from tumor and nontumor lung tissue, or from cryopreserved PBMC samples, without cell sorting. A patient was chosen for TCR sequencing only when enough RNA was available from at least two tumor regions. A lung pathologist reviewed the tumor and adjacent nontumor lung specimens before the specimens were selected. This clonotype is characterized as medium-sized (0.01 to 0.1%). The antigen this receptor binds is unknown. One base away there is no much larger clone; base qualities are not given. Taken from cysteine to phenylalanine, the CDR3 has 16 residues. Here the CDR3 DNA is all that survives: 48 bases in frame from base 1. A distance of 19 bases separates the germline ends of V and J, which lose 3 bases and 2 bases respectively. The germline V gene (reference sequence) provides CDR1 DFQATT and CDR2 SNEGSKA.

Receptor libraries were prepared by 5' RACE. These reads were obtained on a NextSeq 500. In the TCR library protocol, a unique molecular identifier was attached to each TCR cDNA molecule so that PCR and sequencing errors could be corrected. Per the source publication's procedure: TCR identification, UMI-based error correction and CDR3 extraction were performed with Decombinator tools. TCRs above a frequency of 2 per 1,000, corresponding to the top 1% of the tumor frequency distribution, were defined as expanded. Expanded tumor TCRs statistically deemed absent (corrected P<0.05) from at least one tumor region were classed as regional, and all other expanded tumor TCRs were classed as ubiquitous. Each repertoire was subsampled 100 times to 5,000 TCRs, after which Renyi diversity was computed with the R vegan package. CDR3 similarity networks were built from amino acid triplet string-kernel similarity, connecting CDR3s with pairwise similarity above 0.82. TCRdb applied fastp at Q25 and MiXCR to the public reads, then kept only in-frame beta chains. Identical CDR3 proteins give one entry, which carries the most common genes and DNA. These V and J calls rely on TCRdb rather than the paper's analysis. The sample has about 3,000 distinct CDR3 sequences on record, 15% to 20% of them singletons. The ten largest clones represent roughly a tenth of the sample.

The sequence links TRBV20-1 to TRBJ2-5; the D gene is perhaps TRBD1 or TRBD2, each of them matching over 5 bases. The TCR comes from a male donor with early-stage non-small cell lung cancer. Sequences were derived from lung tumor tissue, sampled at surgery. The CDR3 protein: CSASGGLGNLQETQYF. The DNA sequence is given as TGCAGTGCTAGTGGGGGTTTGGGGAACTTACAAGAGACCCAGTACTTC.